This T cell receptor (beta chain) was recorded in a study of shared T cell receptors in the human thymus. The CDR3 extends over 16 amino acids. The germline V gene encodes CDR1 SGHDN and CDR2 FVKESK. V trimming: 0 bases; J trimming: 6 bases; junction bases outside the gene matches: 8. Repertoires were generated with immunoSEQ multiplex PCR, while TCRdb's copy carries only in-frame clones and drops some. The sample includes under 850,000 clones, approximately 90% of them seen just once. The same data also contributed to another study, on human thymus T cells. That study adds: Healthy Finnish infants undergoing corrective surgery for congenital heart defects were the donors. Thymic resections from corrective heart surgery supplied the tissue. Usage of V and J genes appeared biased in thymic and blood repertoires. Highly overlapping thymic repertoires among unrelated individuals were reported in related research.

The sequence derives from a boy under three years old with a congenital heart defect. The gene calls are TRBV14 and TRBJ1-2; 9 bases map to TRBD1. The sample comprised thymocytes. Here the CDR3 reads CASSQEGGQGLHGYTF. The CDR3 nucleotides are TGTGCCAGCAGCCAAGAAGGGGGACAGGGTCTGCATGGCTACACCTTC. Full variable domain (missing parts from reference TRBV14 and TRBJ1-2): EAGVTQFPSHSVIEKGQTVTLRCDPISGHDNLYWYRRVMGKEIKFLLHFVKESKQDESGMPNNRFLAERTGGTYSTLKVQPAELEDSGVYFCASSQEGGQGLHGYTFGSGTRLTVV.